The 30 T cell receptor beta chains presented below share a single source sample, sequenced in a study of blood T cells in healthy people across ages. Sample-barcoded 5' priming and a J-beta primer mix drove a second PCR of roughly 6 to 12 cycles. TCRdb ran MiXCR on the 5' RACE reads and lists one entry per CDR3 protein. The profile shows hundreds of thousands of distinct CDR3 sequences, roughly 53% of them singletons. Sequencing was carried out using blood. The source of these receptors is a man aged 80 or over in good health.

The J gene is TRBJ1-2, the V gene TRBV11-2, with a weak D call TRBD1 (5 bases). Trimming removed 3 bases from V and 8 bases from J, with 16 bases in between. The CDR3 totals 14 residues. Germline-derived CDR1 and CDR2 are SGHAT and FQNNGV. The CDR3 DNA reads as TGTGCCAGCAGCTTCACGTTAGGGGCGGAGGGCTACACCTTC. This translates into CASSFTLGAEGYTF.

This chain links TRBV6-5 with TRBJ2-7; D is ambiguous. The CDR3 loop spans 15 amino acids. With 2 bases removed from V and 0 bases from J, the gap between germline ends came to 11 bases. Looked up from germline, CDR1 is MNHEY and CDR2 is SVGAGI. The CDR3 DNA reads as TGTGCCAGCAGTTACAGACGGCCAAGCTCCTACGAGCAGTACTTC. This translates into CASSYRRPSSYEQYF.

The chain links TRBV28 to TRBJ1-2; maybe TRBD1 (5 bases). CDR3 length: 15 residues. The V end lost 4 bases, the J end lost 2 bases, and 14 bases lay between the germline ends. Germline lookup yields CDR1 MDHEN and CDR2 SYDVKM. CDR3 in amino acids: CASSSRGSTNYGYTF. CDR3 nucleotide sequence: TGTGCCAGCAGTTCTCGGGGCAGCACGAACTATGGCTACACCTTC.

This rearrangement joins TRBV7-9 to TRBJ2-1; D may correspond to TRBD1 or TRBD2 (6 bases each). V lost 4 bases, J lost 9 bases, and 19 bases lay in between. The CDR3 has 15 amino acids. Germline V gene lookup returns CDR1 SEHNR and CDR2 FQNEAQ (reference sequence). The CDR3 loop reads CASSSDRRGTGEQFF. The CDR3 bases are TGTGCCAGCAGCTCCGACAGGCGGGGAACGGGTGAGCAGTTCTTC.

J is TRBJ1-5 and V is TRBV20-1, with a weak D call TRBD1 (6 bases). Germline V gene data show CDR1 as DFQATT and CDR2 as SNEGSKA (reference sequence). The CDR3 sequence is 14 residues long. Trimming took 3 bases from V and 4 from J, leaving 13 bases between them. The CDR3 DNA is TGCAGTGCTAGTTTCAGGGGAGCGAATCAGCCCCAGCATTTT. Amino acid sequence: CSASFRGANQPQHF.

The chain recombines TRBV3-1 with TRBJ2-1; TRBD2 is a possible D gene (6 bases). This CDR3 spans 17 amino acids. V gave up 4 bases and J gave up 3 bases, with 19 bases separating them. The germline V gene has CDR1 LGHDT and CDR2 YNNKEL (reference sequence). Here the CDR3 reads CASSPTASSDIYNEQFF. The CDR3 DNA reads as TGTGCCAGCAGCCCAACAGCGTCTAGCGATATCTACAATGAGCAGTTCTTC.

This clonotype was found a few times. The V call is TRBV10-3, the J call TRBJ1-1, with D perhaps TRBD1 (5 bases). Trimming took off 0 bases at V and 3 bases at J, with 5 bases between the two ends. Germline CDR1 and CDR2: ENHRY and SYGVKD. There are 13 residues in the CDR3. CDR3 region: CAISESGDTEAFF. Written as DNA, the CDR3 is TGTGCCATCAGTGAGTCAGGGGACACTGAAGCTTTCTTT.

This clonotype was picked up a small number of times. The rearrangement links TRBV2 to TRBJ1-2, with D hard to call. CDR3 length: 14 amino acids. Between the trimmed V and J ends, which lost 11 bases and 2 bases, there was a span of 18 bases. CDR1 SNHLY and CDR2 FYNNEI come from the germline V gene. CDR3 DNA sequence: TGTGCCGGTGGTTCTAAGACACCGAACTATGGCTACACCTTC. This codes for CAGGSKTPNYGYTF.

This clonotype was seen only a few times. V and J are TRBV5-1 and TRBJ1-2, with D hard to call. The CDR3 covers 12 residues. From germline, CDR1 is SGHRS and CDR2 YFSETQ. With 1 base removed from V and 9 bases from J, the gap between germline ends came to 10 bases. CDR3 sequence reads: CASSLFRVSYTF. The DNA of the CDR3 is TGCGCCAGCAGCTTGTTTAGGGTCAGCTACACCTTC.

The rearrangement uses TRBV7-6 and TRBJ2-7; D is undetermined. Trimming took off 1 base at V and 5 bases at J, with 6 bases between the two ends. The CDR3 contains 12 residues. Germline CDR1 SGHVS, CDR2 FNYEAQ. CDR3 in DNA: TGTGCCAGCAGCTTAGTTATCAACGAGCAGTACTTC. Its translation is CASSLVINEQYF.

The chain has TRBV19 and TRBJ2-1; 9 nucleotides align to TRBD1. V lost 4 bases, J lost 5 bases, and 12 bases stayed unmatched. The germline gives CDR1 LNHDA, CDR2 SQIVND (reference sequence). CDR3 length: 17 amino acids. CDR3 in DNA: TGTGCCAGTAGTAGAGAGGCACAGGGGGCCCCTAACAATGAGCAGTTCTTC. This translates into CASSREAQGAPNNEQFF. Using reference TRBV19 and TRBJ2-1 for the parts outside the CDR3, the full variable domain is DGGITQSPKYLFRKEGQNVTLSCEQNLNHDAMYWYRQDPGQGLRLIYYSQIVNDFQKGDIAEGYSVSREKKESFPLTVTSAQKNPTAFYLCASSREAQGAPNNEQFFGPGTRLTVL.

A few counts support this clonotype. The rearrangement links TRBV7-2 to TRBJ2-7; D is ambiguous. This CDR3 comprises 13 residues. From germline, CDR1 is SGHTA and CDR2 FQGNSA. Deletions cut 5 bases from V and 7 bases from J, with 15 bases between. The CDR3 region is CASSLTTLREQYF. CDR3 DNA sequence: TGTGCCAGCAGCCTGACCACTTTACGGGAGCAGTACTTC.

This clonotype came up many times. The chain joins TRBV27 to TRBJ2-6; 13 bases map to TRBD2. The CDR3 extends over 19 amino acids. The germline gives CDR1 MNHEY, CDR2 SMNVEV (reference sequence). V shed 8 bases and J 1 base; nucleotides not matched to a gene: 11. In DNA, the CDR3 is TGTGCCAGCCGGACTAGCGGGGGTCTCCGACTTTCTGGGGCCAACGTCCTGACTTTC. Translated, it gives CASRTSGGLRLSGANVLTF.

This clonotype came up a few times. The V call is TRBV10-3, the J call TRBJ2-7; D ambiguous. The assigned J gene may be wrong: the sequence end matches TRBJ2-5 better. Per germline, CDR1 ENHRY and CDR2 SYGVKD. This CDR3 has 13 residues. CDR3 loop: CAISVDPWGTQYF. The CDR3 DNA reads as TGTGCCATCAGTGTAGACCCGTGGGGGACCCAGTACTTC.

The V gene is TRBV20-1, the J gene TRBJ1-2, with 7 bases that match TRBD1. The junction had 8 bases not matched to a gene; V was cut back by 2 bases and J by 5 bases. The CDR3 loop spans 14 amino acids. Germline values: CDR1 DFQATT, CDR2 SNEGSKA (reference sequence). The CDR3, as DNA: TGCAGTGCTAGATTTCCGAACAGGGGTTATGGCTACACCTTC. The encoded protein is CSARFPNRGYGYTF.

The CDR3 is CASAVNYNEQFF. For the CDR3, the DNA is TGTGCCAGCGCGGTTAACTACAATGAGCAGTTCTTC. The V and J genes are TRBV28 and TRBJ2-1; D ambiguous. Looked up from germline, CDR1 is MDHEN and CDR2 is SYDVKM. CDR3 length equals 12 residues. The ends were cut back, 8 bases at V and 3 bases at J, with 8 bases in the middle.

The gene calls are TRBV20-1 and TRBJ2-7, with D perhaps matching TRBD2 (5 bases). Germline assignment: CDR1 DFQATT and CDR2 SNEGSKA (reference sequence). CDR3 length: 15 amino acids. Trimming cost V 2 bases and J 2 bases, with 16 bases left between them. The CDR3 DNA follows: TGCAGTGCTAGAACCCTAGCTCCGTCGACCTACGAGCAGTACTTC. Protein product: CSARTLAPSTYEQYF.

This chain uses TRBV20-1 with TRBJ2-7; TRBD1 is a possible D gene (5 bases). V lost 6 bases, J lost 5 bases, and 20 bases lay in between. Germline CDR1 is DFQATT and CDR2 is SNEGSKA (reference sequence). CDR3 length: 14 amino acids. The CDR3 sequence: CSAILGALGNEQYF. The CDR3, as DNA: TGCAGTGCCATCTTAGGGGCCTTAGGGAACGAGCAGTACTTC.

The chain employs TRBV13 and TRBJ2-1; possibly TRBD1 for D (6 bases). The CDR3 is 19 amino acids. The ends were cut back, 5 bases at V and 1 base at J, with 24 bases in the middle. Per the germline V gene, CDR1 is PRHDT and CDR2 is FYEKMQ (reference sequence). CDR3 amino acids: CASSPGVLAPWGSYNEQFF. The CDR3 DNA reads as TGTGCCAGCAGCCCAGGGGTTCTAGCCCCATGGGGGTCCTACAATGAGCAGTTCTTC.

Turning to this clonotype: One end of the junction varies from germline; a read error may be responsible. CDR3 DNA sequence: TGTGCCAGCAACGTAGGCGGGGGTGACTATGGCTACACCTTC. Encoded protein: CASNVGGGDYGYTF. The chain links TRBV9 to TRBJ1-2, with a possible D match to TRBD1 (5 bases). Per the germline V gene, CDR1 is SGDLS and CDR2 is YYNGEE. The CDR3 is 14 residues long. The full variable domain, with the rest looked up from reference TRBV9 and TRBJ1-2, is DSGVTQTPKHLITATGQRVTLRCSPRSGDLSVYWYQQSLDQGLQFLIQYYNGEERAKGNILERFSAQQFPDLHSELNLSSLELGDSALYFCASNVGGGDYGYTFGSGTRLTVV.

The V gene is TRBV3-1, the J gene TRBJ1-6; D may be TRBD1 (5 bases). V gave up 1 base and J gave up 7 bases, with 8 bases separating them. The germline gives CDR1 LGHDT, CDR2 YNNKEL (reference sequence). The CDR3 is 14 residues long. CDR3 residues: CASSQGGWNSPLHF. CDR3 DNA sequence: TGTGCCAGCAGCCAAGGGGGGTGGAATTCACCCCTCCACTTT.

The chain recombines TRBV20-1 with TRBJ2-1; maybe TRBD1 (5 bases). This CDR3 spans 16 amino acids. The V end lost 1 base, the J end lost 5 bases, and 18 bases lay between the germline ends. The V gene's germline CDR1 is DFQATT and CDR2 SNEGSKA (reference sequence). The CDR3 loop is CSARAPLRVDHNEQFF. DNA for the CDR3: TGCAGTGCTAGAGCCCCCCTCAGGGTGGACCACAATGAGCAGTTCTTC.

CDR3 residues: CASSLQGTGFHEQYF. DNA of the CDR3: TGTGCCAGCAGCTTACAAGGGACAGGGTTCCACGAGCAGTACTTC. The J gene is TRBJ2-5, the V gene TRBV7-2, with TRBD1 identical over 9 bases. The J call could be wrong; TRBJ2-7 is a better fit for the DNA end. The CDR3 totals 15 residues. CDR1 is SGHTA, CDR2 FQGNSA, per germline.

The J gene is TRBJ1-1, the V gene TRBV7-2; a weak D match, TRBD1 (6 bases). V shed 5 bases and J shed 1 base, with 14 bases lying between them. This CDR3 comprises 15 residues. Germline V gene data show CDR1 as SGHTA and CDR2 as FQGNSA. The CDR3 protein is CASSTGNRWNTEAFF. The CDR3 region has the DNA TGTGCCAGCAGCACAGGGAACAGGTGGAACACTGAAGCTTTCTTT.

A word on this clonotype: Its ends do not fully match the called genes, so a read error is possible. The J gene is TRBJ2-3, the V gene TRBV5-1; D might be TRBD2 (6 bases). The CDR3 totals 14 residues. Per the germline V gene, CDR1 is SGHRS and CDR2 is YFSETQ. Here the CDR3 DNA reads TGCGCCAGCAGCTTGGGCACTAGCAGAGATACGCAGTATTTT. Amino acids: CASSLGTSRDTQYF.

The rearrangement uses TRBV25-1 and TRBJ2-1; TRBD2 matches 9 bases. This CDR3 has 16 residues. Germline V CDR1 and CDR2: MGHDK, SYGVNS. V shed 2 bases and J 0 bases; nucleotides not matched to a gene: 2. Here the CDR3 reads CASSETAGGSYNEQFF. Written as DNA, the CDR3 is TGTGCCAGCAGTGAAACAGCGGGAGGCTCCTACAATGAGCAGTTCTTC.

This clonotype was seen at least ten times. The chain recombines TRBV29-1 with TRBJ2-3; D gene unclear. The V end lost 6 bases, the J end lost 1 base, and 8 bases lay between the germline ends. This CDR3 comprises 12 residues. Germline assignment: CDR1 SQVTM and CDR2 ANQGSEA. This CDR3 is CSVDLGTDTQYF. In DNA form, the CDR3 reads TGCAGCGTGGACCTGGGCACAGATACGCAGTATTTT.

This clonotype was counted a few times. J is TRBJ2-4 and V is TRBV6-1, with D unclear. The end of the DNA aligns better with TRBJ2-7, so the J call may be wrong. Germline V gene data show CDR1 as MNHNS and CDR2 as SASEGT. The CDR3 extends over 13 amino acids. In DNA form, the CDR3 reads TGTGCCAGCAGTGAAGCGTCCTCCTACGAGCAGTACTTC. The encoded protein is CASSEASSYEQYF.

V is TRBV6-6 and J is TRBJ2-1; D is uncertain. This CDR3 is 17 amino acids long. The V end was cut by 0 bases, the J end by 0 bases, with 12 bases between. Germline V gives CDR1 MNHNY, CDR2 SVGAGI (reference sequence). The CDR3 spells CASSYSMGSLSYNEQFF. The CDR3 DNA follows: TGTGCCAGCAGTTACTCGATGGGCTCCCTCTCCTACAATGAGCAGTTCTTC.

The CDR3 nucleotides read TGTGCCAGCAGCCCCCAGGTTAGAGCCGGAGAGACCCAGTACTTC. The encoded protein is CASSPQVRAGETQYF. V gene TRBV9 combines with J gene TRBJ2-7, with D hard to call. The J call could be wrong; TRBJ2-5 is a better fit for the DNA end. Germline V gives CDR1 SGDLS, CDR2 YYNGEE. CDR3 size: 15 residues.